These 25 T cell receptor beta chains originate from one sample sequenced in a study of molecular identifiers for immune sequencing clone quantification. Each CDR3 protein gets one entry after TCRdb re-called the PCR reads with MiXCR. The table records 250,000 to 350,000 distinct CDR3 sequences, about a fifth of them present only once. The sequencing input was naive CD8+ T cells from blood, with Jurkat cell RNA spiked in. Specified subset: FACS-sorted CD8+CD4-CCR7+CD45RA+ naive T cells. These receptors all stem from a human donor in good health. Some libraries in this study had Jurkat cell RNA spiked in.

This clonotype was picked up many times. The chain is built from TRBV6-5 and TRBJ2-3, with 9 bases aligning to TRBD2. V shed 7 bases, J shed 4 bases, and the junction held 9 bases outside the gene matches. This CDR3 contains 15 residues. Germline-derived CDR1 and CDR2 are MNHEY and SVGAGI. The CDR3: CASMIASGVADTQYF. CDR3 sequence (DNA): TGTGCCAGCATGATCGCTAGCGGGGTCGCAGATACGCAGTATTTT.

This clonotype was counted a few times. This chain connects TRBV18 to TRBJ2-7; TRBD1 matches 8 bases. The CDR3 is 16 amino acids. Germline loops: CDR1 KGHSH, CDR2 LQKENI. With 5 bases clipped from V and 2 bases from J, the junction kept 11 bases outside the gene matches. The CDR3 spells CASSAYDRGSPYEQYF. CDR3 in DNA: TGTGCCAGCTCAGCCTATGACAGGGGTTCCCCCTACGAGCAGTACTTC. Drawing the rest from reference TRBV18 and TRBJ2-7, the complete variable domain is NAGVMQNPRHLVRRRGQEARLRCSPMKGHSHVYWYRQLPEEGLKFMVYLQKENIIDESGMPKERFSAEFPKEGPSILRIQQVVRGDSAAYFCASSAYDRGSPYEQYFGPGTRLTVT.

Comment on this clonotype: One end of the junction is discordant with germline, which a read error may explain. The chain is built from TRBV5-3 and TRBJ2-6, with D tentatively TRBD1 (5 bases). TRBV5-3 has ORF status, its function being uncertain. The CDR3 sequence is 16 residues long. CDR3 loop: CTRVAVLRSGADVLTF. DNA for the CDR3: TGCACCAGAGTCGCAGTCTTACGCTCTGGGGCCGACGTCCTGACTTTC.

CDR3 region: CASSYGRADTQYF. CDR3 coding DNA: TGTGCCAGCAGTTACGGCAGGGCAGATACGCAGTATTTT. V gene TRBV6-2 or TRBV6-3 combines with J gene TRBJ2-3; possible D gene TRBD1, 5 bases. V dropped 2 bases and J dropped 4 bases, with 7 bases sitting between them. CDR3 length equals 13 residues. Per the germline V gene, CDR1 is MNHEY and CDR2 is SVGEGT.

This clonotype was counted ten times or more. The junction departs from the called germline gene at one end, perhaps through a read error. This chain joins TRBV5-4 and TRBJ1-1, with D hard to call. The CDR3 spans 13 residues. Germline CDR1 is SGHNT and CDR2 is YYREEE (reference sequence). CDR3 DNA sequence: TGCGCCAGCAGCCCAGACGGGAACACTGAAGCTTTCTTT. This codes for CASSPDGNTEAFF.

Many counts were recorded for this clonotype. The CDR3 is CASSPWDREYEQYF. The CDR3, as DNA: TGTGCCAGCAGTCCCTGGGACAGGGAGTACGAGCAGTACTTC. The chain carries TRBV27 and TRBJ2-7; TRBD1 agrees at 9 bases. In germline, CDR1 is MNHEY, CDR2 SMNVEV (reference sequence). V shed 5 bases, J shed 4 bases, and the junction held 6 bases outside the gene matches. The CDR3 loop spans 14 amino acids.

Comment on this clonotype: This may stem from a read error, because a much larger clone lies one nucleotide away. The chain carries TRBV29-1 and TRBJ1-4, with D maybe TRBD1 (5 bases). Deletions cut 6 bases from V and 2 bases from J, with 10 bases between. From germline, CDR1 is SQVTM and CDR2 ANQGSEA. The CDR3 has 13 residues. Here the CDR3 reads CSVMGTTNEKLFF. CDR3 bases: TGCAGCGTAATGGGGACTACTAATGAAAAACTGTTTTTT.

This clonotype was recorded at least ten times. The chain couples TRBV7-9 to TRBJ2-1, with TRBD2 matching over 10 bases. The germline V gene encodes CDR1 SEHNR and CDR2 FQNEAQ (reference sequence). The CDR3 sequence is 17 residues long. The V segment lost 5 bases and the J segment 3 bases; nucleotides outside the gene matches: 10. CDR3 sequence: CASSPLPSGRRYNEQFF. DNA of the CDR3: TGTGCCAGCAGCCCTCTCCCTAGCGGGAGACGCTACAATGAGCAGTTCTTC.

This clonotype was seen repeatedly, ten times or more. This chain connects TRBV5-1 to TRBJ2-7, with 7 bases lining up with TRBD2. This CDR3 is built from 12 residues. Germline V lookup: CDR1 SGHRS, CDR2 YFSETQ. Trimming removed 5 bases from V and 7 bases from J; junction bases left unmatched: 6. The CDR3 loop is CASRAGAGEQYF. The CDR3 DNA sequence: TGCGCCAGCAGGGCGGGAGCGGGGGAGCAGTACTTC. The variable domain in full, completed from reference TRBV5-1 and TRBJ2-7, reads KAGVTQTPRYLIKTRGQQVTLSCSPISGHRSVSWYQQTPGQGLQFLFEYFSETQRNKGNFPGRFSGRQFSNSRSEMNVSTLELGDSALYLCASRAGAGEQYFGPGTRLTVT.

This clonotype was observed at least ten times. The CDR3 reads CASSFQNYEQYF. The CDR3 DNA reads as TGTGCCAGCAGCTTTCAGAACTACGAGCAGTACTTC. V gene TRBV7-9 combines with J gene TRBJ2-7; D not certain. Looked up from germline, CDR1 is SEHNR and CDR2 is FQNEAQ (reference sequence). The CDR3 is made up of 12 amino acids. The germline V and J ends were trimmed by 3 bases and 3 bases, with 6 bases remaining between them.

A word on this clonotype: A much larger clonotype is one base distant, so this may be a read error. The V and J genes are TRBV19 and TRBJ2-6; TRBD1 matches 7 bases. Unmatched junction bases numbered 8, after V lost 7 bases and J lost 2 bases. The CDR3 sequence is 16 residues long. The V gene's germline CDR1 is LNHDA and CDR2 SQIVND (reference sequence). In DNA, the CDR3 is TGTGCCAGTAAAGAGACAGGGAGCCCTGGGGCCAACGTCCTGACTTTC. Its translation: CASKETGSPGANVLTF.

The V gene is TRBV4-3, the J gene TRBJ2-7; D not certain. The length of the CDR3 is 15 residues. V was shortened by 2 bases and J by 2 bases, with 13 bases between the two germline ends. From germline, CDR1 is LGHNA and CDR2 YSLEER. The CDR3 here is CASSQNRRAPYEQYF. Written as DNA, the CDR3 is TGCGCCAGCAGCCAAAATCGAAGGGCACCCTACGAGCAGTACTTC.

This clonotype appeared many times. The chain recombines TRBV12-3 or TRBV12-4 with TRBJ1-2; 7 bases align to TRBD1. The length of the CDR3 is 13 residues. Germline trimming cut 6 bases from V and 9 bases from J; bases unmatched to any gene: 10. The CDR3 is CASSPTGESRYTF. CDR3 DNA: TGTGCCAGCAGCCCTACAGGGGAAAGCCGCTACACCTTC.

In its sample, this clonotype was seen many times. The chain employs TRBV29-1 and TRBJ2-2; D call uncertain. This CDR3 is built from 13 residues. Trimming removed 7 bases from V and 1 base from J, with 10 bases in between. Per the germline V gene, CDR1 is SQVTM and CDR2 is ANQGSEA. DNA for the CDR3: TGCAGCGCCGAGACACGGAACACCGGGGAGCTGTTTTTT. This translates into CSAETRNTGELFF.

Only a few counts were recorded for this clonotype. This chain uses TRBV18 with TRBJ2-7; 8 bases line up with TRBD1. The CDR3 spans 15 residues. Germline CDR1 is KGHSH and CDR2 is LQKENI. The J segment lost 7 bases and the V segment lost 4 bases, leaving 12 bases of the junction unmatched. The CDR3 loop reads CASSRSGTGPLEQYF. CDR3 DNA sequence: TGTGCCAGCTCACGGTCCGGGACAGGTCCTTTAGAGCAGTACTTC.

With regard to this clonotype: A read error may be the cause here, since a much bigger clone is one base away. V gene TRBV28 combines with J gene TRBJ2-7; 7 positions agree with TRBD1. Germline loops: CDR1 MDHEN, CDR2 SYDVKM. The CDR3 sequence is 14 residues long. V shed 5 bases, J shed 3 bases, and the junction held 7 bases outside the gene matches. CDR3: CASSLGTVIYEQYF. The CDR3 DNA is TGTGCCAGCAGTCTCGGGACAGTTATCTACGAGCAGTACTTC. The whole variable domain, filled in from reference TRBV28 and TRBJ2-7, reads DVKVTQSSRYLVKRTGEKVFLECVQDMDHENMFWYRQDPGLGLRLIYFSYDVKMKEKGDIPEGYSVSREKKERFSLILESASTNQTSMYLCASSLGTVIYEQYFGPGTRLTVT.

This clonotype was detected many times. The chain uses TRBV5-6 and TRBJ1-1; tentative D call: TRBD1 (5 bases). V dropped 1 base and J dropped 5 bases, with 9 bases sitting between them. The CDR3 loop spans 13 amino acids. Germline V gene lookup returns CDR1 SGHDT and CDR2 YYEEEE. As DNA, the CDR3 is TGTGCCAGCAGCTTGTGGGCAGGGACTGAAGCTTTCTTT. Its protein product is CASSLWAGTEAFF.

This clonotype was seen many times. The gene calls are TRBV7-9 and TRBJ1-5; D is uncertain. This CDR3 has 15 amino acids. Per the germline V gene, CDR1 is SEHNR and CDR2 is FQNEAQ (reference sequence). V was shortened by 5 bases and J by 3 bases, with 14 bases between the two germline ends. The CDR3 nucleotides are TGTGCCAGCAGCCCCGAGGTGGCCGACAATCAGCCCCAGCATTTT. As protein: CASSPEVADNQPQHF. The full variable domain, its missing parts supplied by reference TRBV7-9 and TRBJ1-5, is DTGVSQNPRHKITKRGQNVTFRCDPISEHNRLYWYRQTLGQGPEFLTYFQNEAQLEKSRLLSDRFSAERPKGSFSTLEIQRTEQGDSAMYLCASSPEVADNQPQHFGDGTRLSIL.

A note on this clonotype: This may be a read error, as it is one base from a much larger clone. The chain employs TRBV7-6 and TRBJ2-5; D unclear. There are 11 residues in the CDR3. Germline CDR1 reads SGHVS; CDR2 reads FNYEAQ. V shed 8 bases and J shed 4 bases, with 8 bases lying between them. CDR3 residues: CASGQAETQYF. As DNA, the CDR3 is TGTGCCAGCGGCCAGGCAGAGACCCAGTACTTC.

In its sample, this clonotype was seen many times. In DNA form, the CDR3 reads TGCAGCGTTGAAGGGACTAGCTTAAGAGGGACCGGGGAGCTGTTTTTT. This translates into CSVEGTSLRGTGELFF. V usage is TRBV29-1 and J usage is TRBJ2-2; 8 positions match TRBD2. Germline-derived CDR1 and CDR2 are SQVTM and ANQGSEA. V gave up 1 base and J gave up 5 bases; unmatched junction bases: 9. There are 16 residues in the CDR3.

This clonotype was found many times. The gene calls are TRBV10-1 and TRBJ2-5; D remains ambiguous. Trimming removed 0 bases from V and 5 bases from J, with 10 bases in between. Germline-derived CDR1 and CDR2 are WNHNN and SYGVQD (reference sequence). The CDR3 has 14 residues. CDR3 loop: CASSESRGWETQYF. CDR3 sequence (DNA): TGCGCCAGCAGTGAGTCCAGAGGATGGGAGACCCAGTACTTC.

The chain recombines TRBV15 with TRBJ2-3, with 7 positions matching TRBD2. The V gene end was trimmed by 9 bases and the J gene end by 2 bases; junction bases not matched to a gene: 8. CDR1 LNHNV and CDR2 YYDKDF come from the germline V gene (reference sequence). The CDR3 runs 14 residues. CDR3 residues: CATDPGLSTDTQYF. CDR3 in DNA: TGTGCCACAGACCCGGGACTATCCACAGATACGCAGTATTTT.

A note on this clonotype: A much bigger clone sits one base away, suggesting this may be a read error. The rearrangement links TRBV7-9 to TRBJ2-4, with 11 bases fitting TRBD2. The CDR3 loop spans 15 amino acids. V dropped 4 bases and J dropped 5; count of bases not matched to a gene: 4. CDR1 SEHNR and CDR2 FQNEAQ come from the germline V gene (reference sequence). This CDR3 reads CASSSGTSGENIQYF. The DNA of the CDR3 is TGTGCCAGCAGCTCTGGGACTAGCGGTGAAAACATTCAGTACTTC.

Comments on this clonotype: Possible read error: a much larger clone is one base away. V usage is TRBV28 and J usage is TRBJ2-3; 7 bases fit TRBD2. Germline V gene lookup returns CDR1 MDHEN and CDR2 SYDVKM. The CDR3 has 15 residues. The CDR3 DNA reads TGTGCCAGCAATCCGGGACTACTTATGACAGATACGCGGTATTTT. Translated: CASNPGLLMTDTRYF.

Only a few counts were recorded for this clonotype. For the CDR3, the DNA is TGTGCCAGCAGCCCCACGGGACTCCCAGCGGAGGGGGAACTGTTTTTT. This encodes CASSPTGLPAEGELFF. This chain joins TRBV6-6 and TRBJ1-4; a possible D gene is TRBD1 (6 bases). V gave up 6 bases and J gave up 12 bases, with 26 bases separating them. The length of the CDR3 is 16 residues. CDR1 and CDR2 (germline): MNHNY, SVGAGI (reference sequence).